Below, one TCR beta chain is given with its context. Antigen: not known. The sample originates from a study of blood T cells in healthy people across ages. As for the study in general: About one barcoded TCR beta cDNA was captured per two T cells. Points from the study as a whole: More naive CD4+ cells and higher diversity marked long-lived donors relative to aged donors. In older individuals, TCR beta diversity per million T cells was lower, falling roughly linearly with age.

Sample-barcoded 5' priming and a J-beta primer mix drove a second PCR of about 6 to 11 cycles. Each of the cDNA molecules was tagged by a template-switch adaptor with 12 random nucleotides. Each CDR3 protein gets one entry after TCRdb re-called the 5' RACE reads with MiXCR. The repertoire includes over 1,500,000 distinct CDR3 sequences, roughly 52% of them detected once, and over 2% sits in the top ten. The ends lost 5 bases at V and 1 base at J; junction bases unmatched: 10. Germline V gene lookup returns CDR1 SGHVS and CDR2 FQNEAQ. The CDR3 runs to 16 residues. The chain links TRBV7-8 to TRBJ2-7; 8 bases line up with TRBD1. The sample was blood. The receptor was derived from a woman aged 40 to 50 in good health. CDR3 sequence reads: CASSRKGQGVSYEQYF. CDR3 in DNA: TGTGCCAGCAGCCGAAAAGGACAGGGCGTTTCCTACGAGCAGTACTTC.